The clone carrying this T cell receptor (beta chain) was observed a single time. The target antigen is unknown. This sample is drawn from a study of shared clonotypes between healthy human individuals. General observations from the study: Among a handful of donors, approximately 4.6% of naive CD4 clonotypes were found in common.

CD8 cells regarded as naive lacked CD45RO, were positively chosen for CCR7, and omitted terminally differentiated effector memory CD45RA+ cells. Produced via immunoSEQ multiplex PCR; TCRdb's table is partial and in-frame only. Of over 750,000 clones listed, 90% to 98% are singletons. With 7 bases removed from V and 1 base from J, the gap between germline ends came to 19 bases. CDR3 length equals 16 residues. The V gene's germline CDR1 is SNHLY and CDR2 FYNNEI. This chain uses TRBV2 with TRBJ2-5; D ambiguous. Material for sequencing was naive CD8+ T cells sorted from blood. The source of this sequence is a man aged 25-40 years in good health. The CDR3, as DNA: TGTGCCAGCATCTCACCCAGGCAGGCCCTCCAAGAGACCCAGTACTTC. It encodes CASISPRQALQETQYF.